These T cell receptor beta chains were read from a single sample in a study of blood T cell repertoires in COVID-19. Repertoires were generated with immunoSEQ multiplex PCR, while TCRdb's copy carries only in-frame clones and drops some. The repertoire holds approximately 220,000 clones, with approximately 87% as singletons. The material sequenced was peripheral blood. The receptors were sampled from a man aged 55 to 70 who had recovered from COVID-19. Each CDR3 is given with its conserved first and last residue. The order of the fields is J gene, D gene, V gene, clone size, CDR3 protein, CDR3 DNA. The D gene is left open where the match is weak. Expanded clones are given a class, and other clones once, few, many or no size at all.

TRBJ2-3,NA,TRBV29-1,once,CSVTRGISSTDTQYF,TGCAGCGTCACCCGAGGGATTTCTAGCACAGATACGCAGTATTTT
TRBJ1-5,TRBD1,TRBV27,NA,CASRADRGGQPQHF,TGTGCCAGCAGGGCAGACAGGGGCGGTCAGCCCCAGCATTTT
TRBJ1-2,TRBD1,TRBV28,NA,CASSSGQGGDYGYTF,TGTGCCAGCAGTTCGGGACAGGGGGGGGACTATGGCTACACCTTC
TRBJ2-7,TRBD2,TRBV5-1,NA,CASPPGTSGEYF,TGCGCCAGCCCCCCCGGGACTAGCGGAGAGTACTTC
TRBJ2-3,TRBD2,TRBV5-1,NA,CASSSGLAGVGDTQYF,TGCGCCAGCAGCTCGGGACTAGCGGGGGTTGGAGATACGCAGTATTTT
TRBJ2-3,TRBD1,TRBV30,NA,CAWSGGQGAGDTQYF,TGTGCCTGGAGTGGGGGACAGGGGGCTGGAGATACGCAGTATTTT
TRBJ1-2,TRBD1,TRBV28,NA,CASSTRQGVESSYGYTF,TGTGCCAGCAGTACCAGACAGGGAGTTGAGAGCAGCTATGGCTACACCTTC
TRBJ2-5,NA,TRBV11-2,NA,CASSPGGGYQETQYF,TGTGCCAGCAGCCCCGGCGGTGGATACCAAGAGACCCAGTACTTC
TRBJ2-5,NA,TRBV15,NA,CATSRASEETQYF,TGTGCCACCAGCAGAGCATCTGAGGAGACCCAGTACTTC
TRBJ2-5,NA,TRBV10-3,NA,CASTGQETQYF,TGTGCCTCAACGGGCCAAGAGACCCAGTACTTC
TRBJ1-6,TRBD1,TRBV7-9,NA,CASTNRGQGAGSPLHF,TGTGCCAGCACTAATAGGGGACAGGGGGCCGGTTCACCCCTCCACTTT
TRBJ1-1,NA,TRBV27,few,CASSLSSGKNTEAFF,TGTGCCAGCAGTTTATCTTCGGGAAAGAACACTGAAGCTTTCTTT
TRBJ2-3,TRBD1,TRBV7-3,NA,CASSPGPGQGFGWSTDTQYF,TGTGCCAGCAGCCCCGGTCCGGGACAGGGGTTTGGTTGGAGCACAGATACGCAGTATTTT
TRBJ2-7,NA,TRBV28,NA,CASSPGTVLYEQYF,TGTGCCAGCAGTCCAGGAACAGTTCTCTACGAGCAGTACTTC
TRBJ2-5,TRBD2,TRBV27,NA,CASSFGTSGSRETQYF,TGTGCCAGCAGTTTCGGGACTAGCGGGAGCCGAGAGACCCAGTACTTC
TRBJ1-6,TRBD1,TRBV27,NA,CASHRTGGNSPLHF,TGTGCCAGCCACAGGACAGGGGGTAATTCACCCCTCCACTTT
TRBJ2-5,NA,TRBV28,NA,CASMGASQTFIVTQYF,TGTGCCAGCATGGGGGCCTCCCAGACCTTCATAGTAACCCAGTACTTC
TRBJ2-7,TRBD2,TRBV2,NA,CASSVSRGRVHEQYF,TGTGCCAGCAGTGTTTCTCGCGGGAGGGTCCACGAGCAGTACTTC
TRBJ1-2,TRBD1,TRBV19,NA,CASNGGQGPNYGYTF,TGTGCCAGTAATGGAGGACAGGGCCCTAACTATGGCTACACCTTC
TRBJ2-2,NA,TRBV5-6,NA,CASSLRLTGSTGELFF,TGTGCCAGCAGTTTGAGGTTGACAGGTTCCACCGGGGAGCTGTTTTTT
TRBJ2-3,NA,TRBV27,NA,CASSPISAVSDTQYF,TGTGCCAGCAGTCCCATATCCGCGGTGTCAGATACGCAGTATTTT
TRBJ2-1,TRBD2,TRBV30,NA,CAWSVSGGYNEQFF,TGTGCCTGGAGTGTAAGCGGGGGATACAATGAGCAGTTCTTC